Listed below are T cell receptor beta chains from one sample, sequenced in a study of regulatory T cells in long-lasting Graves disease. From the multiplex PCR reads, TCRdb called clonotypes with MiXCR, one entry per CDR3 protein. The sample lists fewer than 400,000 distinct CDR3 sequences, about 19% occurring once. The sample here was peripheral blood mononuclear cells (PBMCs), taken when the disease was refractory, from a patient treated with antithyroid drugs. These receptors were obtained from a female donor with Graves disease. Both conserved end residues are part of each CDR3. D genes are given only for firm matches. The listing skips clone size in some rows; elsewhere it reads once, few, many or a size class.

abundance: many
v_gene: TRBV7-2
j_gene: TRBJ1-2
d_gene: .
CDR3nt: TGTGCCAGCAGCTCACAATATCCAAAGGATGGCTACACCTTC
CDR3aa: CASSSQYPKDGYTF

abundance: .
v_gene: TRBV5-1
j_gene: TRBJ2-7
d_gene: TRBD2
CDR3nt: TGCGCCAGCAGCTTGGCCCAGCACTGGACTAGAGGCTTCTACGAGCAGTACTTC
CDR3aa: CASSLAQHWTRGFYEQYF

abundance: many
v_gene: TRBV12-3/TRBV12-4
j_gene: TRBJ1-6
d_gene: .
CDR3nt: TGTGCCAGCAGCCCCCCAAATTCACCCCTCCACTTT
CDR3aa: CASSPPNSPLHF

abundance: .
v_gene: TRBV6-1
j_gene: TRBJ1-6
d_gene: .
CDR3nt: TGTGCCACCTGGAGGGGGGGGCGCGGAAATTCACCCCTCCACTTT
CDR3aa: CATWRGGRGNSPLHF

abundance: many
v_gene: TRBV2
j_gene: TRBJ2-2
d_gene: .
CDR3nt: TGTGCCAGCAGTGAAAGGACCGTTCGAGGGGAGCTGTTTTTT
CDR3aa: CASSERTVRGELFF

abundance: few
v_gene: TRBV4-1
j_gene: TRBJ1-1
d_gene: TRBD1
CDR3nt: TGCGCCAGCAGCCAAGATGACAGGGGACCCACAGCTTTCTTT
CDR3aa: CASSQDDRGPTAFF

abundance: few
v_gene: TRBV9
j_gene: TRBJ2-2
d_gene: .
CDR3nt: TGTGCCAGCAACGTAGACACCGGGGAGCTGTTTTTT
CDR3aa: CASNVDTGELFF

abundance: many
v_gene: TRBV6-2/TRBV6-3
j_gene: TRBJ2-7
d_gene: TRBD2
CDR3nt: TGTGCCAGCAGAAGGACTAGCGGGGGACACTCCTACGAGCAGTACTTC
CDR3aa: CASRRTSGGHSYEQYF

abundance: .
v_gene: TRBV24-1
j_gene: TRBJ1-1
d_gene: .
CDR3nt: TGTGCCGCCCGTATCGGCCGGAACACTGAAGCTTTCTTT
CDR3aa: CAARIGRNTEAFF

abundance: .
v_gene: TRBV11-2
j_gene: TRBJ2-2
d_gene: .
CDR3nt: TGTGCCAGCAGCTTAGGGGACCGAAGAAACACCGGGGAGCTGTTTTTT
CDR3aa: CASSLGDRRNTGELFF